This T cell receptor beta chain was obtained from a study of blood T cell repertoires in COVID-19. Study-level background: Sites in the United States, Italy and Spain provided acute and convalescent COVID-19 samples. In each case, the material was cDNA or gDNA derived from T cells, B-cell-depleted T cells, or PBMCs.

The V and J ends lost 2 bases and 7 bases, in that order; junction bases with no gene match: 5. The CDR3 length is 15 residues. Germline loops: CDR1 MNHEY, CDR2 SVGAGI. The repertoire was sequenced with immunoSEQ multiplex PCR; TCRdb's copy has only in-frame clones and lacks some. The table shows about 50,000 clones, with over 80% occurring only once. The V gene is TRBV6-5, the J gene TRBJ1-4, with TRBD1 identical over 9 bases. This sequence originates from a human donor with active COVID-19. The donor label of this sample is uncertain. The sample comprised peripheral blood. CDR3 in amino acids: CASSYGTGQGEKLFF. The CDR3 bases are TGTGCCAGCAGTTACGGGACAGGGCAGGGTGAAAAACTGTTTTTT.